The 23 T cell receptor beta chains below were found in one sample sequenced in a study of CD8 T cells in ankylosing spondylitis. From the 5' RACE reads, TCRdb called clonotypes with MiXCR, one entry per CDR3 protein. Among 300,000 to 350,000 distinct CDR3 sequences listed, about a fifth were seen once. Sequencing was carried out using blood, either unsorted or a sorted T cell fraction (not recorded which). These receptors all come from a female donor with ankylosing spondylitis or in good health (not recorded which).

This clonotype has just a few counts. V is TRBV7-8 and J is TRBJ2-1; possible D gene TRBD1, 5 bases. From germline, CDR1 is SGHVS and CDR2 FQNEAQ. The CDR3 has 15 amino acids. The V and J ends lost 7 bases and 7 bases respectively, with 20 bases between them. The CDR3 is CASTFLSGRLNEQFF. The CDR3 DNA is TGTGCCAGCACCTTCTTATCAGGGCGACTTAATGAGCAGTTCTTC. The whole variable domain, remainder taken from reference TRBV7-8 and TRBJ2-1, is GAGVSQSPRYKVAKRGQDVALRCDPISGHVSLFWYQQALGQGPEFLTYFQNEAQLDKSGLPSDRFFAERPEGSVSTLKIQRTQQEDSAVYLCASTFLSGRLNEQFFGPGTRLTVL.

This chain connects TRBV6-5 to TRBJ2-5, with TRBD1 as a possible D gene (7 bases). Germline CDR1 reads MNHEY; CDR2 reads SVGAGI. There are 15 residues in the CDR3. Between the trimmed V and J ends, which lost 4 bases and 5 bases, there was a span of 17 bases. The CDR3 sequence is CASSWGRGARETQYF. The CDR3 DNA reads as TGTGCCAGCAGTTGGGGCAGGGGGGCTCGGGAGACCCAGTACTTC.

The chain couples TRBV12-3 or TRBV12-4 to TRBJ1-6; no clear D. The CDR3 extends over 14 amino acids. Trimming removed 6 bases from V and 9 bases from J, with 15 bases in between. DNA for the CDR3: TGTGCCAGCAGCCTGCAGGCGGTGGGTTCACCCCTCCACTTT. Residues: CASSLQAVGSPLHF.

The chain is built from TRBV20-1 and TRBJ1-1; TRBD1 might be the D (6 bases). The CDR3 extends over 13 amino acids. V lost 0 bases to trimming and J lost 5 bases, with 10 bases between them. CDR1 DFQATT and CDR2 SNEGSKA come from the germline V gene (reference sequence). The chain's CDR3 is CSAREVRGTEAFF. In DNA, the CDR3 is TGCAGTGCTAGAGAAGTAAGGGGGACTGAAGCTTTCTTT.

The chain is built from TRBV7-2 and TRBJ2-7, with a tentative D call TRBD2 (5 bases). V shed 8 bases and J shed 0 bases, with 14 bases lying between them. This CDR3 contains 14 residues. The germline gives CDR1 SGHTA, CDR2 FQGNSA. The CDR3 sequence: CASAIEAASYEQYF. CDR3 DNA sequence: TGTGCCAGCGCAATAGAAGCGGCCTCCTACGAGCAGTACTTC.

This sequence joins TRBV12-3 or TRBV12-4 and TRBJ2-7; 7 bases map to TRBD2. This CDR3 spans 17 amino acids. Trimming removed 2 bases from V and 3 bases from J; junction bases left unmatched: 13. CDR3 protein: CASSLNSRGRENYEQYF. In DNA form, the CDR3 reads TGTGCCAGCAGTTTAAATTCTAGAGGGCGGGAGAACTACGAGCAGTACTTC.

In this sample, this clonotype turned up many times. J is TRBJ1-3 and V is TRBV20-1; D remains ambiguous. Trimming removed 5 bases at V and 0 bases at J, with 17 bases between. This CDR3 spans 16 amino acids. Germline values: CDR1 DFQATT, CDR2 SNEGSKA (reference sequence). Here the CDR3 DNA reads TGCAGTGCTTTTCCTCCCCAGCCGTTCTCTGGAAACACCATATATTTT. Amino acids: CSAFPPQPFSGNTIYF.

This sequence joins TRBV6-5 and TRBJ2-7; 10 bases match TRBD2. This CDR3 region has 15 residues. With 4 bases clipped from V and 3 bases from J, the junction kept 6 bases outside the gene matches. Germline CDR1 is MNHEY and CDR2 is SVGAGI. The CDR3 DNA follows: TGTGCCAGCAGTTTGGGACTAGCGACCTTCTACGAGCAGTACTTC. Encoded protein: CASSLGLATFYEQYF.

This clonotype occurred a few times. This chain uses TRBV4-3 with TRBJ1-1; weak D call: TRBD1 (5 bases). CDR1 is LGHNA and CDR2 is YSLEER in the germline V gene. Trimming stripped 0 bases from V and 0 bases from J, with 8 bases between. The CDR3 extends over 15 amino acids. The CDR3 nucleotides read TGCGCCAGCAGCCAAGATTACAGGATGAACACTGAAGCTTTCTTT. This sequence encodes CASSQDYRMNTEAFF.

This clonotype was counted between two and nine times. V and J are TRBV5-1 and TRBJ2-3, with D hard to call. Deletions cut 6 bases from V and 2 bases from J, with 19 bases between. Germline-derived CDR1 and CDR2 are SGHRS and YFSETQ. The CDR3 contains 16 residues. The CDR3 sequence is CASTSGFLSDTDTQYF. The CDR3 region has the DNA TGCGCCAGCACCTCAGGTTTTCTGTCTGACACAGATACGCAGTATTTT. The full variable domain, its missing parts supplied by reference TRBV5-1 and TRBJ2-3, is KAGVTQTPRYLIKTRGQQVTLSCSPISGHRSVSWYQQTPGQGLQFLFEYFSETQRNKGNFPGRFSGRQFSNSRSEMNVSTLELGDSALYLCASTSGFLSDTDTQYFGPGTRLTVL.

This rearrangement joins TRBV3-1 to TRBJ1-1, with D possibly TRBD1 on 5 matching bases. Trimming shortened V by 3 bases and J by 4 bases, and 9 bases separated the two germline ends. The length of the CDR3 is 13 residues. CDR1 is LGHDT and CDR2 is YNNKEL in the germline V gene (reference sequence). The DNA for the CDR3 is TGTGCCAGCAGCCAGGCAGGGTCCACTGAAGCTTTCTTT. This sequence encodes CASSQAGSTEAFF.

This clonotype was found a few times. The chain combines TRBV30 with TRBJ1-2, with D tentatively TRBD1 (5 bases). Between the trimmed V and J ends, which lost 5 bases and 8 bases, there was a span of 9 bases. The CDR3 totals 10 residues. The germline gives CDR1 GTSNPN, CDR2 SVGIG (reference sequence). The CDR3 sequence: CAWGAMGYTF. CDR3 coding DNA: TGTGCCTGGGGGGCGATGGGCTACACCTTC. Using reference TRBV30 and TRBJ1-2 for the parts outside the CDR3, the full variable domain is SQTIHQWPATLVQPVGSPLSLECTVEGTSNPNLYWYRQAAGRGLQLLFYSVGIGQISSEVPQNLSASRPQDRQFILSSKKLLLSDSGFYLCAWGAMGYTFGSGTRLTVV.

Many counts were recorded for this clonotype. The chain links TRBV20-1 to TRBJ1-1; 10 nucleotides align to TRBD1. This CDR3 is built from 15 residues. V gave up 6 bases and J gave up 5 bases; unmatched junction bases: 12. In germline, CDR1 is DFQATT, CDR2 SNEGSKA (reference sequence). The CDR3: CSAWWGGQGGTEAFF. DNA for the CDR3: TGCAGTGCCTGGTGGGGCGGACAGGGGGGAACTGAAGCTTTCTTT.

There are a few counts of this clonotype. The chain is built from TRBV6-5 and TRBJ1-1, with D possibly TRBD1 on 6 matching bases. This CDR3 is 12 amino acids long. The germline V and J ends were trimmed by 2 bases and 7 bases, with 8 bases remaining between them. Germline V gene data show CDR1 as MNHEY and CDR2 as SVGAGI. The CDR3 nucleotides are TGTGCCAGCAGTTACAGAGGGGGTGAAGCTTTCTTT. It yields the protein CASSYRGGEAFF.

The chain couples TRBV28 to TRBJ2-1; D may be TRBD1 (6 bases). Germline values: CDR1 MDHEN, CDR2 SYDVKM. The V and J ends lost 6 bases and 2 bases respectively, with 14 bases between them. This CDR3 is 15 amino acids long. The CDR3 reads CASSPGRGPYNEQFF. The CDR3 coding sequence is TGTGCCAGCAGCCCCGGCAGGGGCCCCTACAATGAGCAGTTCTTC.

J is TRBJ1-1 and V is TRBV7-9; D gene unclear. The CDR3 covers 13 residues. Germline-derived CDR1 and CDR2 are SEHNR and FQNEAQ (reference sequence). Trimming pared 5 bases from V and 8 bases from J, leaving 15 bases between. The CDR3 is CASSPPDGPEAFF. CDR3 bases: TGTGCCAGCAGCCCCCCAGATGGGCCGGAAGCTTTCTTT.

The gene calls are TRBV6-5 and TRBJ2-7; 7 nucleotides match TRBD1. With V trimmed by 0 bases and J by 5 bases, 4 bases remained unmatched. The CDR3 loop spans 14 amino acids. Germline CDR1 reads MNHEY; CDR2 reads SVGAGI. Here the CDR3 reads CASSYSNRGDEQYF. The CDR3 nucleotides read TGTGCCAGCAGTTACTCCAACAGGGGCGACGAGCAGTACTTC.

The chain is built from TRBV7-9 and TRBJ1-2; TRBD1 matches at 8 bases. This CDR3 is built from 15 residues. J was trimmed by 7 bases and V by 4 bases; bases with no gene match: 11. Germline CDR1 SEHNR, CDR2 FQNEAQ (reference sequence). The CDR3 nucleotides are TGTGCCAGCAGCTGGACAGGGAGAAGCGCCGGTGGCTACACCTTC. Its translation: CASSWTGRSAGGYTF.

The sample holds a few counts of this clonotype. This chain joins TRBV10-3 and TRBJ2-3; 8 nucleotides line up with TRBD1. With 8 bases clipped from V and 1 base from J, the junction kept 5 bases outside the gene matches. The CDR3 runs 14 residues. Germline V CDR1 and CDR2: ENHRY, SYGVKD. CDR3 sequence: CAIRPGQGTDTQYF. CDR3 nucleotide sequence: TGTGCCATCCGGCCGGGACAGGGCACAGATACGCAGTATTTT.

The gene calls are TRBV15 and TRBJ1-1, with D possibly matching TRBD1 (5 bases). CDR3 length equals 14 residues. The germline V gene has CDR1 LNHNV and CDR2 YYDKDF (reference sequence). V gave up 0 bases and J gave up 8 bases, with 13 bases separating them. CDR3 DNA: TGTGCCACCAGCAGAGATAGGAGGGCAGGGGAAGCTTTCTTT. Its protein is CATSRDRRAGEAFF.

This clonotype was detected ten times or more. V is TRBV5-6 and J is TRBJ2-1; 10 nucleotides match TRBD1. Germline V gene data show CDR1 as SGHDT and CDR2 as YYEEEE. The CDR3 is 17 amino acids. The junction had 13 bases not matched to a gene; V was cut back by 4 bases and J by 6 bases. CDR3 region: CASSRTGGVIRGNEQFF. DNA of the CDR3: TGTGCCAGCAGCCGGACAGGGGGGGTGATTCGGGGCAATGAGCAGTTCTTC.

This clonotype has more than one count but fewer than ten. The chain employs TRBV9 and TRBJ2-1, with 7 bases fitting TRBD2. The CDR3 is 15 residues long. The trim removed 0 bases at V and 7 bases at J, leaving 7 bases unmatched. Germline V gene lookup returns CDR1 SGDLS and CDR2 YYNGEE. The CDR3 is CASSVARGGENEQFF. In DNA form, the CDR3 reads TGTGCCAGCAGCGTAGCGAGGGGAGGGGAAAATGAGCAGTTCTTC.

The chain couples TRBV29-1 to TRBJ2-7; 10 nucleotides match TRBD1. The ends lost 4 bases at V and 2 bases at J; junction bases unmatched: 5. Germline loops: CDR1 SQVTM, CDR2 ANQGSEA. The CDR3 loop spans 14 amino acids. The CDR3 DNA follows: TGCAGCGTTGGGGACAGGGGAAACCCCTACGAGCAGTACTTC. Its translation: CSVGDRGNPYEQYF.